Listed below are T cell receptor beta chains from one sample, sequenced in a study of spatial heterogeneity in lung cancer. TCRdb independently ran MiXCR on the 5' RACE reads; one entry per CDR3 protein. This table holds some 11,000 distinct CDR3 sequences, about 8% found once. The material was lung tumor tissue, obtained at surgery. The receptors originated from a female donor with early-stage non-small cell lung cancer. The CDR3 runs from the conserved cysteine through the conserved F or W. Each record gives: D gene, J gene, V gene, clone size, CDR3 DNA, CDR3 protein. The D gene is left open where the match is weak. Only some rows state a clone size, as once, few, many or a class for expanded clones.

NA,TRBJ2-5,TRBV10-3,many,TGTGCCATCAGTGAGTCGTCCTTTGAGACCCAGTACTTC,CAISESSFETQYF
NA,TRBJ2-2,TRBV5-1,medium-sized,TGCGCCAGCAGCGCAGGGACAGCGGGCGGGGAGCTGTTTTTT,CASSAGTAGGELFF
NA,TRBJ1-1,TRBV28,many,TGTGCCAGCAGTTTAAGGGTAATGAACACTGAAGCTTTCTTT,CASSLRVMNTEAFF
NA,TRBJ1-1,TRBV4-2,once,TGTGCCAGCAGCCAAGTCCTGGGGACTGAAGCTTTCTTT,CASSQVLGTEAFF
TRBD1,TRBJ2-2,TRBV20-1,NA,TGCAGTGCTAAACAGGGGGCGAACACCGGGGAGCTGTTTTTT,CSAKQGANTGELFF
TRBD1,TRBJ2-3,TRBV30,NA,TGTGCCTGGAGTGGCGACAGGGGGACAGATACGCAGTATTTT,CAWSGDRGTDTQYF
NA,TRBJ1-2,TRBV20-1,many,TGCAGTGCTAGAGATGGGGCCAGGGCCACTAACTATGGCTACACCTTC,CSARDGARATNYGYTF
NA,TRBJ2-3,TRBV3-1,NA,TGTGCCAGCAGCCGCCAGCCAGCTAGCACAGATACGCAGTATTTT,CASSRQPASTDTQYF
NA,TRBJ1-2,TRBV20-1,many,TGCAGTGCTACCGCCGGGAGTACTTACACCTTC,CSATAGSTYTF
TRBD2,TRBJ2-2,TRBV10-3,NA,TGTGCCATCAGGGGAACTGGGAGGGACACCGGGGAGCTGTTTTTT,CAIRGTGRDTGELFF
NA,TRBJ1-2,TRBV6-2/TRBV6-3,medium-sized,TGTGCCAGCAGGACGACAGCCCGCTATGGCTACACCTTC,CASRTTARYGYTF
TRBD1,TRBJ2-2,TRBV5-1,many,TGCGCCAGCAGCCCGAGGACAGGATCGAACACCGGGGAGCTGTTTTTT,CASSPRTGSNTGELFF
NA,TRBJ2-2,TRBV11-3,many,TGTGCCAGCAGCTTGCAGGGGAGTTCCGGGGAGCTGTTTTTT,CASSLQGSSGELFF
NA,TRBJ1-1,TRBV11-1,medium-sized,TGTGCCAGCAGCCCGCCAGTCCGTACCATGAACACTGAAGCTTTCTTT,CASSPPVRTMNTEAFF
TRBD2,TRBJ2-3,TRBV5-1,many,TGCGCCAGCAGCCCGAGCGGGAGCTTGTCAGGGCAGTATTTT,CASSPSGSLSGQYF
NA,TRBJ2-1,TRBV10-3,NA,TGTGCCATCAGTGACCCGACAGGAACCCACAATGAGCAGTTCTTC,CAISDPTGTHNEQFF
TRBD2,TRBJ2-5,TRBV7-2,few,TGTGCCAGCAGCTTACAACCAGCGGGGGAGCAAGAGACCCAGTACTTC,CASSLQPAGEQETQYF
TRBD1,TRBJ2-5,TRBV12-3/TRBV12-4,many,TGTGCCAGCAGTCCGTACCTCATAAGGACAGGCCTTGACCAAGAGACCCAGTACTTC,CASSPYLIRTGLDQETQYF
TRBD1,TRBJ1-4,TRBV12-3/TRBV12-4,medium-sized,TGTGCCAGCAGTTTTCACTGGGACAGGGGAGAAAAACTGTTTTTT,CASSFHWDRGEKLFF
NA,TRBJ1-1,TRBV30,many,TGTGCCTGCTATAGGGGACCTATGAACACTGAAGCTTTCTTT,CACYRGPMNTEAFF
TRBD2,TRBJ2-1,TRBV7-9,many,TGTGCCAGCAGCTCCCAGACTAGCGGGGCTTACAATGAGCAGTTCTTC,CASSSQTSGAYNEQFF
NA,TRBJ1-1,TRBV7-3,medium-sized,TGTGCCAGCAGCTCGGGGCAGGGGTTAGCTTTCTTT,CASSSGQGLAFF
TRBD2,TRBJ2-2,TRBV4-2,many,TGTGCCAGCAGCCAAGAAACTAGCGGGGTGGGCGGGGAGCTGTTTTTT,CASSQETSGVGGELFF
NA,TRBJ1-1,TRBV28,NA,TGTGCCAGCAGTGGGGGGCGGCAGGACACTGAAGCTTTCTTT,CASSGGRQDTEAFF
TRBD1,TRBJ1-5,TRBV10-3,many,TGTGCCATCAGTGAGAACCCCCAGGGGACAGGGGGAAATCAGCCCCAGCATTTT,CAISENPQGTGGNQPQHF
TRBD1,TRBJ2-3,TRBV5-1,many,TGCGCCAGCAGCGAGACAGGGGGCACAGATACGCAGTATTTT,CASSETGGTDTQYF
NA,TRBJ2-3,TRBV5-4,NA,TGTGCCAGCAGCTTGCGGAGGCAGGGGACAGATACGCAGTATTTT,CASSLRRQGTDTQYF
NA,TRBJ1-4,TRBV27,many,TGTGCCAGCAGTCCATTGGATGACGAGGGCGCAACTAATGAAAAACTGTTTTTT,CASSPLDDEGATNEKLFF